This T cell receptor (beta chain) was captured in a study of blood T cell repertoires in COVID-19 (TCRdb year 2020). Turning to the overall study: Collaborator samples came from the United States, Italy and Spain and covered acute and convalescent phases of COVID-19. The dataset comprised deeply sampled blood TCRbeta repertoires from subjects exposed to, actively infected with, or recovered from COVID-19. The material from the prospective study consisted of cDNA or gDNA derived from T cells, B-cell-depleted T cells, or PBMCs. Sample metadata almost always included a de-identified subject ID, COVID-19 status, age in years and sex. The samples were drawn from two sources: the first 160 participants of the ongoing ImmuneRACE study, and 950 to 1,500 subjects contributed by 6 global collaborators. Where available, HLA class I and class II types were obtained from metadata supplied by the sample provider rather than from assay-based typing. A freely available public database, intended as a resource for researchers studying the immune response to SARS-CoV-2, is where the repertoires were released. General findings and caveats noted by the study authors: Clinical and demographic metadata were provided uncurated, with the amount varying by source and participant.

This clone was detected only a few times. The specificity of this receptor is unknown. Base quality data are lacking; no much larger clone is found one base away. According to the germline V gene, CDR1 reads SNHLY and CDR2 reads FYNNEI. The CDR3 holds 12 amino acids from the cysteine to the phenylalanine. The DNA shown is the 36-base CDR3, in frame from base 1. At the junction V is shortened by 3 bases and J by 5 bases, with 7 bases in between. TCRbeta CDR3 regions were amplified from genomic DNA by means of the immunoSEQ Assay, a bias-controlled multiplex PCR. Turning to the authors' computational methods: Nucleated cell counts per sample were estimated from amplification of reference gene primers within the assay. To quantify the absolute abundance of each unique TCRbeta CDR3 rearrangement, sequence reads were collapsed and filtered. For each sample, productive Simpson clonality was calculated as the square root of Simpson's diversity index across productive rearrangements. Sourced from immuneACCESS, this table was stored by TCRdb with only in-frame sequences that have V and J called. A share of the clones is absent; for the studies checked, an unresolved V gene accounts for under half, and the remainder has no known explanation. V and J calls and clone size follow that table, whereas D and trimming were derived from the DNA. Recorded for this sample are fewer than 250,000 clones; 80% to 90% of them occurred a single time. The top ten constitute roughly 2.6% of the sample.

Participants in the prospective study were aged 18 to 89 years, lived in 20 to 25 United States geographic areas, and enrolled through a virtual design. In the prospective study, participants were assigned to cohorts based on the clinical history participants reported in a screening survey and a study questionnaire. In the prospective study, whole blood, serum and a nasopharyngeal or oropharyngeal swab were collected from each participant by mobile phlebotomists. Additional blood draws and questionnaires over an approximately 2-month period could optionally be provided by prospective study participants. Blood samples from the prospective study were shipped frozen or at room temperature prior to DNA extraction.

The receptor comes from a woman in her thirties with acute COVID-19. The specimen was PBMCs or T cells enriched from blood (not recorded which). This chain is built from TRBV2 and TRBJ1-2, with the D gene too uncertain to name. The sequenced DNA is TGTGCCAGCAGTGAGGCGGGGTATGGCTACACCTTC. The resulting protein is CASSEAGYGYTF. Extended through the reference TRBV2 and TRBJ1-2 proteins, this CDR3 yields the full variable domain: EPEVTQTPSHQVTQMGQEVILRCVPISNHLYFYWYRQILGQKVEFLVSFYNNEISEKSEIFDDQFSVERPDGSNFTLKIRSTKLEDSAMYFCASSEAGYGYTFGSGTRLTVV.